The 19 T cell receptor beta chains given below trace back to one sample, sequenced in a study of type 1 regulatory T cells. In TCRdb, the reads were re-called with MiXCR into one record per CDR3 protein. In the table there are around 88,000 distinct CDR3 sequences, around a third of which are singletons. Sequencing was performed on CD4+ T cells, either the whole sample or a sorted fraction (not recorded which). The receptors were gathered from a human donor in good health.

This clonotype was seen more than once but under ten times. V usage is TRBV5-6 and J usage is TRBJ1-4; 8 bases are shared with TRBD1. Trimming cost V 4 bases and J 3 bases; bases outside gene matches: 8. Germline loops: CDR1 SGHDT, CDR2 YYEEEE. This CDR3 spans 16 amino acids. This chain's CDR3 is CASSTRGPGSNEKLFF. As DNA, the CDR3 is TGTGCCAGCAGCACCAGGGGGCCGGGTTCTAATGAAAAACTGTTTTTT.

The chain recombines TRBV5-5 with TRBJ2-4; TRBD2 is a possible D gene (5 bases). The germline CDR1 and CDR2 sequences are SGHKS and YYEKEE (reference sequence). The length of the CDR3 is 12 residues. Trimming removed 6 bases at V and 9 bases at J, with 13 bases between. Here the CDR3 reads CASNSRVGIQYF. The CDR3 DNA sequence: TGTGCCAGCAATTCGAGGGTAGGCATTCAGTACTTC.

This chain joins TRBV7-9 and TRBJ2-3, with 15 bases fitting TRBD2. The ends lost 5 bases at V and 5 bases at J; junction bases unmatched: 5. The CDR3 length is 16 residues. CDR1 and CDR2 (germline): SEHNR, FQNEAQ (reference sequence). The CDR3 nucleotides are TGTGCCAGCAGCCAGGGGACTAGCGGGAGGAGAGATACGCAGTATTTT. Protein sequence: CASSQGTSGRRDTQYF. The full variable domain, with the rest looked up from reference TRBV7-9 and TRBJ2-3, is DTGVSQNPRHKITKRGQNVTFRCDPISEHNRLYWYRQTLGQGPEFLTYFQNEAQLEKSRLLSDRFSAERPKGSFSTLEIQRTEQGDSAMYLCASSQGTSGRRDTQYFGPGTRLTVL.

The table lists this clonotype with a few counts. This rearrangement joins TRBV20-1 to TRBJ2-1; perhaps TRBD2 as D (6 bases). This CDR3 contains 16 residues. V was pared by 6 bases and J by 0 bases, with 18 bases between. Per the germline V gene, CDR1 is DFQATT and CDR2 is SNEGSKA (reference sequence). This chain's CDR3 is CSARERVGSSYNEQFF. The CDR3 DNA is TGCAGTGCCCGGGAGCGGGTGGGAAGCTCCTACAATGAGCAGTTCTTC.

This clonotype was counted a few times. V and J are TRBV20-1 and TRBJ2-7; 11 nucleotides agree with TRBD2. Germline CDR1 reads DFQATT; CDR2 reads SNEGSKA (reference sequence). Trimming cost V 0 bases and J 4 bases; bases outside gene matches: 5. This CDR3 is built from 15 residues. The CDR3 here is CSARDFLAGGYEQYF. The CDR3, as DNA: TGCAGTGCTAGAGATTTTCTAGCGGGGGGATACGAGCAGTACTTC.

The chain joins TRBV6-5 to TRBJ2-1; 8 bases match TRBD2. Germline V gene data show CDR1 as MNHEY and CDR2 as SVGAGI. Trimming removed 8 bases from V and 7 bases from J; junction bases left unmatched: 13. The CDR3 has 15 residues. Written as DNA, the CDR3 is TGTGCCAGCTCCCTGGCGGGAGGACCGATGAATGAGCAGTTCTTC. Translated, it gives CASSLAGGPMNEQFF.

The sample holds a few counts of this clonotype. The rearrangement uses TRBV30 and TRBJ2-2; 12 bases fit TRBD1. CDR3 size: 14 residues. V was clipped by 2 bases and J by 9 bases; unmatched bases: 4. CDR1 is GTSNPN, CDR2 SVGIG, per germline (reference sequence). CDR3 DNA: TGTGCCTGGAGTAGAGGGACAGGGGGCTGGGAGCTGTTTTTT. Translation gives CAWSRGTGGWELFF.

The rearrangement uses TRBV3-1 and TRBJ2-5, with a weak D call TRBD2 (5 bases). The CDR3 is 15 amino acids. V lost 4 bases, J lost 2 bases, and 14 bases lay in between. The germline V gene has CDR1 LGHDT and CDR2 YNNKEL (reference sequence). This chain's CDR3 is CASSRPRGLQETQYF. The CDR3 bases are TGTGCCAGCAGCCGCCCCCGAGGGTTACAAGAGACCCAGTACTTC.

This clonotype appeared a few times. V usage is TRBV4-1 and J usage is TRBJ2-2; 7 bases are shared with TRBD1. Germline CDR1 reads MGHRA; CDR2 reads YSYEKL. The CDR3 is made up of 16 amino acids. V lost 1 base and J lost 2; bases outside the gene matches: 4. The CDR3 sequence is CASSQGDRSNTGELFF. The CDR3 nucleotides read TGCGCCAGCAGCCAAGGGGACAGAAGTAACACCGGGGAGCTGTTTTTT.

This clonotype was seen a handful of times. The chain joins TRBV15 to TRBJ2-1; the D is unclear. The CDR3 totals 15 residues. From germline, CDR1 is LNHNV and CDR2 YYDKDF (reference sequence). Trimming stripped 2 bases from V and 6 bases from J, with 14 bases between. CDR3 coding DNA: TGTGCCACCAGCAGACCTCATATATCCGGCAATGAGCAGTTCTTC. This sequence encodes CATSRPHISGNEQFF.

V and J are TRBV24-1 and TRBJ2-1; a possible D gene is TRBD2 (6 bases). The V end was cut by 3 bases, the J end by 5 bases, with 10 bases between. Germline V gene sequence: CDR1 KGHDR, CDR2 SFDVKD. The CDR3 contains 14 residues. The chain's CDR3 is CATSDGGTHNEQFF. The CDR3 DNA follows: TGTGCCACCAGTGATGGCGGGACCCACAATGAGCAGTTCTTC.

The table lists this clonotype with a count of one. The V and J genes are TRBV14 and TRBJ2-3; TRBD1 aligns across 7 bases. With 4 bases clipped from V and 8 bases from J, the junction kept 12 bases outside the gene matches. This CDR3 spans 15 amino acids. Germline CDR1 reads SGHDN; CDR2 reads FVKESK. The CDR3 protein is CASSPRGQEGGTQYF. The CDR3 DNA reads TGTGCCAGCAGCCCTCGAGGACAGGAAGGGGGTACGCAGTATTTT.

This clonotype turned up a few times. CDR3 sequence (DNA): TGCGCCTGGGGACTAGCGGAAGGTGGGACCCAGTACTTC. This sequence encodes CAWGLAEGGTQYF. The chain joins TRBV5-1 to TRBJ2-5; 11 nucleotides match TRBD2. The CDR3 extends over 13 amino acids. Germline-derived CDR1 and CDR2 are SGHRS and YFSETQ. J gave up 7 bases and V 10 bases, and 9 bases lay outside the gene matches.

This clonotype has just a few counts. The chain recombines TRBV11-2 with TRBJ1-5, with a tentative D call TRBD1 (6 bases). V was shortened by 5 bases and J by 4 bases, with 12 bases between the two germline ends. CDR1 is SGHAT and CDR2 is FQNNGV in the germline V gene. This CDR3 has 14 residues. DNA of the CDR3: TGTGCCAGCAGCCACGGGACACTTAATCAGCCCCAGCATTTT. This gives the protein CASSHGTLNQPQHF.

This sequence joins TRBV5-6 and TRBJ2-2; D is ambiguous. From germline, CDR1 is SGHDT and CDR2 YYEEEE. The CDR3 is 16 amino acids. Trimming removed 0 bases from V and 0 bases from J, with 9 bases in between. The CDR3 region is CASSLGRISNTGELFF. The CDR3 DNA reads TGTGCCAGCAGCTTGGGAAGGATTTCGAACACCGGGGAGCTGTTTTTT.

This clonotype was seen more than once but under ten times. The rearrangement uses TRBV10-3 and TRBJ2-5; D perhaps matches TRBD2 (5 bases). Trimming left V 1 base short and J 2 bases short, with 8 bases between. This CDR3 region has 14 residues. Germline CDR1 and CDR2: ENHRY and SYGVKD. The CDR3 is CAISELRGQETQYF. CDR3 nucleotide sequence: TGTGCCATCAGTGAGTTACGGGGTCAAGAGACCCAGTACTTC.

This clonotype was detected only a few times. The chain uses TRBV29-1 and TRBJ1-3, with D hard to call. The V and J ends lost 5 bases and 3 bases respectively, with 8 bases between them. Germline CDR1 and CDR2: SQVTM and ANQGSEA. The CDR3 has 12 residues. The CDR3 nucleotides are TGCAGCGTTCAGCAGAATGGAAACACCATATATTTT. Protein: CSVQQNGNTIYF.

CDR3 residues: CATSRDNLSGNEQFF. The CDR3 DNA is TGTGCCACCAGCAGAGATAACCTCTCCGGCAATGAGCAGTTCTTC. This chain uses TRBV15 with TRBJ2-1; D is unresolved. Trimming shortened V by 0 bases and J by 6 bases, and 12 bases separated the two germline ends. Germline-derived CDR1 and CDR2 are LNHNV and YYDKDF (reference sequence). The CDR3 runs 15 residues.

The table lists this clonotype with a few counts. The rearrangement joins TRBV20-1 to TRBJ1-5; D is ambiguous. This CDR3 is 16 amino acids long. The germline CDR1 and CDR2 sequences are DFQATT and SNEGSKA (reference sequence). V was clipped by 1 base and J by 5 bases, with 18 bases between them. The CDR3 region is CSARGAEGSQDQPQHF. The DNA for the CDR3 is TGCAGTGCTAGAGGAGCTGAAGGATCCCAGGATCAGCCCCAGCATTTT.